This entry concerns a single T cell receptor beta chain. V was trimmed by 4 bases and J by 4 bases, leaving 12 bases between them. Looked up from germline, CDR1 is SGHRS and CDR2 is YFSETQ. The CDR3 sequence is 14 residues long. This entry belongs to a study of blood T cell repertoires in COVID-19. Method: immunoSEQ multiplex PCR; TCRdb's copy keeps in-frame clones and lacks some. The table has roughly 32,000 clones, around 87% seen once. What was sequenced was peripheral blood. The gene calls are TRBV5-1 and TRBJ1-5; D call uncertain. This TCR came from a man between 45 and 60 years old with active or convalescent COVID-19. Here the CDR3 reads CASSPGGINQPQHF. In DNA, the CDR3 is TGCGCCAGCAGCCCCGGCGGGATTAATCAGCCCCAGCATTTT.